The TCR beta chain described here comes from a study of blood T cell repertoires in COVID-19. The wider study: Acute-phase and convalescent COVID-19 samples originated in the United States, Italy and Spain.

Per the study methods: Estimated nucleated cell counts came from reference gene primer amplification. The protocol was immunoSEQ multiplex PCR, while the TCRdb copy is restricted to in-frame clones and leaves out a portion. V, J and clone size reflect that table, while D and trimming were determined from the DNA. Of 200,000 to 300,000 clones listed, roughly 76% are singletons. The germline V gene has CDR1 SQVTM and CDR2 ANQGSEA. The length of the CDR3 is 12 residues. V gave up 6 bases and J gave up 7 bases, with 15 bases separating them. The receptor comes from an elderly woman with COVID-19, enrolled during active disease. Specimen: peripheral blood. J is TRBJ1-2 and V is TRBV29-1, with D perhaps TRBD1 (6 bases). This CDR3 reads CSVAQGRGGYTF. CDR3 nucleotides: TGCAGCGTCGCACAGGGCCGGGGTGGCTACACCTTC. Together with reference TRBV29-1 and TRBJ1-2, the CDR3 gives the full variable domain: SAVISQKPSRDICQRGTSLTIQCQVDSQVTMMFWYRQQPGQSLTLIATANQGSEATYESGFVIDKFPISRPNLTFSTLTVSNMSPEDSSIYLCSVAQGRGGYTFGSGTRLTVV.